Each of the 11 T cell receptor beta chains below was sequenced from the same sample in a study of regulatory T cells in long-lasting Graves disease. The time point: newly diagnosed GD, antithyroid drugs for less than 3 months. RNA extracted from PBMCs served as the sequencing template. Building of the TCR beta libraries involved iRepertoire HTBI primers and Arm-PCR of CDR3 regions. MiXCR, applied by TCRdb to the multiplex PCR reads, yields one record per CDR3 protein. The sample consists of 580,000 or so distinct CDR3 sequences, 15% to 20% of them appearing once. This sample also appeared in a second study, on T cells in Graves' hyperthyroidism and ophthalmopathy.

The sequences come from peripheral blood mononuclear cells (PBMCs), collected at new diagnosis, from a patient treated with antithyroid drugs. The receptor source for this set is a man in his late teens or twenties with Graves disease.

This clonotype appeared a single time. The V call is TRBV27, the J call TRBJ2-3; maybe TRBD2 (6 bases). This CDR3 contains 15 residues. Per germline, CDR1 MNHEY and CDR2 SMNVEV (reference sequence). V lost 5 bases, J lost 2 bases, and 14 bases lay in between. The CDR3 sequence: CASSRETRYTDTQYF. As DNA, the CDR3 is TGTGCCAGCAGTCGGGAGACTCGCTACACAGATACGCAGTATTTT.

This chain links TRBV20-1 with TRBJ1-6; the D is unclear. Looked up from germline, CDR1 is DFQATT and CDR2 is SNEGSKA (reference sequence). The V gene lost 4 bases and the J gene lost 8 bases, with 9 bases spanning the gap. There are 12 residues in the CDR3. The CDR3 sequence: CSATDLYSPLHF. CDR3 bases: TGCAGTGCTACGGACCTATATTCACCCCTCCACTTT.

This clonotype was recorded many times. This chain joins TRBV11-2 and TRBJ2-1; D gene ambiguous. The V gene lost 2 bases and the J gene lost 2 bases, with 7 bases spanning the gap. The CDR3 has 14 residues. The V gene's germline CDR1 is SGHAT and CDR2 FQNNGV. The CDR3 loop is CASSLRGPYNEQFF. The CDR3 DNA reads TGTGCCAGCAGCTTACGTGGTCCCTACAATGAGCAGTTCTTC.

This clonotype was counted a few times. The chain uses TRBV7-2 and TRBJ1-2; 8 nucleotides align to TRBD1. V lost 0 bases to trimming and J lost 9 bases; unmatched junction nucleotides: 12. The CDR3 spans 16 residues. The V gene's germline CDR1 is SGHTA and CDR2 FQGNSA. The CDR3 loop is CASSLALRGPSSSYTF. The CDR3 region has the DNA TGTGCCAGCAGCTTAGCTCTCAGGGGGCCCTCCTCTAGCTACACCTTC.

This clonotype was detected only a few times. The V gene is TRBV7-2, the J gene TRBJ2-2, with 7 bases identical to TRBD2. Germline trimming cut 5 bases from V and 7 bases from J; bases unmatched to any gene: 7. The CDR3 extends over 14 amino acids. Germline CDR1 is SGHTA and CDR2 is FQGNSA. CDR3 amino acids: CASSPAGEHGELFF. The CDR3 coding sequence is TGTGCCAGCAGCCCCGCGGGGGAACACGGGGAGCTGTTTTTT.

In the case of this clonotype: With a much larger clone just one base away, this may be a read error. As DNA, the CDR3 is TGTGCCAGCAGCTTAAGCTCGGTTAGCTCCCACGAGCAGTACTTC. Amino acid sequence: CASSLSSVSSHEQYF. The rearrangement joins TRBV7-9 to TRBJ2-7; D uncertain. The CDR3 consists of 15 residues. Germline-derived CDR1 and CDR2 are SEHNR and FQNEAQ (reference sequence).

The V gene is TRBV9, the J gene TRBJ1-1; no clear D gene. The germline CDR1 and CDR2 sequences are SGDLS and YYNGEE. Trimming pared 0 bases from V and 6 bases from J, leaving 9 bases between. The CDR3 is 13 residues long. The CDR3 DNA reads TGTGCCAGCAGCGTAGAAGGGTTGGCTGAAGCTTTCTTT. Amino acid sequence: CASSVEGLAEAFF.

The sample holds many counts of this clonotype. The chain employs TRBV20-1 and TRBJ2-1, with 12 bases lining up with TRBD2. Germline lookup yields CDR1 DFQATT and CDR2 SNEGSKA (reference sequence). The CDR3 is made up of 14 amino acids. With 0 bases clipped from V and 8 bases from J, the junction kept 2 bases outside the gene matches. The CDR3 sequence is CSARDRLAGDEQFF. Written as DNA, the CDR3 is TGCAGTGCTAGAGATCGACTAGCGGGAGATGAGCAGTTCTTC.

The sample holds one count of this clonotype. The J gene is TRBJ2-1, the V gene TRBV4-2; D might be TRBD1 (5 bases). Trimming shortened V by 1 base and J by 7 bases, and 5 bases separated the two germline ends. Germline assignment: CDR1 LGHNA and CDR2 YNFKEQ. CDR3 length: 12 residues. CDR3 sequence: CASSQGTNEQFF. CDR3 sequence (DNA): TGTGCCAGCAGCCAAGGGACAAATGAGCAGTTCTTC.

V gene TRBV14 combines with J gene TRBJ2-7; D perhaps matches TRBD2 (6 bases). CDR1 is SGHDN and CDR2 is FVKESK in the germline V gene. The CDR3 consists of 14 residues. Trimming pared 6 bases from V and 9 bases from J, leaving 21 bases between. CDR3: CASSPYGRAGWQYF. The CDR3, as DNA: TGTGCCAGCAGTCCCTACGGTCGAGCGGGTTGGCAGTACTTC.

This clonotype occurred many times. The gene calls are TRBV11-2 and TRBJ2-3; 9 positions agree with TRBD2. CDR1 is SGHAT and CDR2 is FQNNGV in the germline V gene. The ends lost 3 bases at V and 4 bases at J; junction bases unmatched: 5. The CDR3 contains 15 residues. The CDR3 DNA is TGTGCCAGCAGCTTGGGCGGGAGGGCCGCAGATACGCAGTATTTT. Residues: CASSLGGRAADTQYF.